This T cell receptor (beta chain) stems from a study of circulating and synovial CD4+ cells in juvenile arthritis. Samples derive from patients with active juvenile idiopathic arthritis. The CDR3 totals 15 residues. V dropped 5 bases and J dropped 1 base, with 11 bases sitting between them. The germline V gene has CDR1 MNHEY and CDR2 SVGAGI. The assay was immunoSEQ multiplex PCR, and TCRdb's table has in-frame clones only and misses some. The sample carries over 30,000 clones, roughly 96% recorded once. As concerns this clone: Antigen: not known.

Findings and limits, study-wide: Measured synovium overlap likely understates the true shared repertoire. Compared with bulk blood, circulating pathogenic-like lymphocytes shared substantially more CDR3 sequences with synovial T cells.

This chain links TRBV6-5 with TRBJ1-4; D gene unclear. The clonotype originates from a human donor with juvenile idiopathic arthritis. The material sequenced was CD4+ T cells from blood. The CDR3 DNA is TGTGCCAGCAGTCGTTCGGGAGGAACTAATGAAAAACTGTTTTTT. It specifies CASSRSGGTNEKLFF.